This passage covers 32 T cell receptor beta chains from one sample sequenced in a study of T cells after yellow fever vaccination. TCRdb re-called the 5' RACE reads through MiXCR, storing one row per CDR3 protein. Altogether under 150,000 distinct CDR3 sequences are present, about 7.7% being singletons, with the ten largest covering roughly 0.73%. The source was CD4+ T cells sorted from PBMCs, collected 5 days after the yellow fever booster vaccination. All receptors derive from a man aged 25-45 years who received the YFV17D yellow fever vaccine.

This clonotype was seen ten or more times. The CDR3 sequence: CASSSGGTDTQYF. The CDR3 nucleotides are TGTGCCAGCAGCTCCGGAGGGACAGATACGCAGTATTTT. V is TRBV3-1 and J is TRBJ2-3; D might be TRBD2 (6 bases). The germline V gene encodes CDR1 LGHDT and CDR2 YNNKEL (reference sequence). The length of the CDR3 is 13 residues. Trimming removed 5 bases at V and 3 bases at J, with 9 bases between.

The count of this clonotype is one. A much larger clonotype is one base distant, so this may be a read error. This sequence joins TRBV20-1 and TRBJ2-7; D is unclear. The CDR3 contains 13 residues. From germline, CDR1 is DFQATT and CDR2 SNEGSKA (reference sequence). The CDR3 region has the DNA TGCGGTGTTTCTGTGGAAACTATGGGCGAGCAGTACTTC. As protein: CGVSVETMGEQYF.

This clonotype was picked up many times. J is TRBJ2-2 and V is TRBV20-1; TRBD1 matches 12 bases. The germline V gene encodes CDR1 DFQATT and CDR2 SNEGSKA (reference sequence). Trimming removed 2 bases from V and 6 bases from J; junction bases left unmatched: 7. This CDR3 spans 16 amino acids. The CDR3 bases are TGCAGTGCTAGAACCCCGGGACAGGGGGCTTCCGGGGAGCTGTTTTTT. Translation gives CSARTPGQGASGELFF.

The table lists this clonotype with many counts. The chain couples TRBV29-1 to TRBJ2-7; possible D gene TRBD2, 5 bases. Trimming cost V 5 bases and J 6 bases, with 20 bases left between them. CDR3 length equals 14 residues. CDR1 and CDR2 (germline): SQVTM, ANQGSEA. This chain's CDR3 is CSVPLELGSLEQYF. The CDR3 DNA reads TGCAGCGTTCCCTTGGAACTAGGATCGCTCGAGCAGTACTTC.

The sample holds many counts of this clonotype. The chain recombines TRBV6-1 with TRBJ1-2; 11 bases fit TRBD1. Losses at the gene ends were 6 bases for V and 2 bases for J; bases not matched to a gene: 5. In germline, CDR1 is MNHNS, CDR2 SASEGT. This CDR3 is 15 amino acids long. CDR3 sequence: CASRPGTGGNYGYTF. CDR3 nucleotide sequence: TGTGCCAGCAGGCCCGGGACAGGGGGAAACTATGGCTACACCTTC.

This clonotype was found many times. The chain carries TRBV10-3 and TRBJ2-1, with D maybe TRBD2 (6 bases). This CDR3 has 14 amino acids. Trimming removed 8 bases at V and 2 bases at J, with 13 bases between. The germline gives CDR1 ENHRY, CDR2 SYGVKD. The CDR3 sequence: CAIAAEGAYNEQFF. The CDR3, as DNA: TGTGCCATCGCTGCGGAGGGCGCCTACAATGAGCAGTTCTTC.

Ten or more counts support this clonotype. The CDR3 bases are TGTGCCAGCGGTATACCGGGACGGCCACATGAGCAGTTCTTC. Protein product: CASGIPGRPHEQFF. The J gene is TRBJ2-1, the V gene TRBV7-9; TRBD1 or TRBD2 may be the D gene (5 bases each). From germline, CDR1 is SEHNR and CDR2 FQNEAQ (reference sequence). Trimming took 8 bases from V and 8 from J, leaving 19 bases between them. This CDR3 spans 14 amino acids.

This clonotype showed up many times. The J gene is TRBJ2-7, the V gene TRBV20-1, with D possibly being TRBD1 (5 bases). Trimming took off 0 bases at V and 2 bases at J, with 17 bases between the two ends. The CDR3 runs to 16 residues. The germline V gene has CDR1 DFQATT and CDR2 SNEGSKA (reference sequence). CDR3 sequence reads: CSARDWSRVETYEQYF. CDR3 DNA: TGCAGTGCTAGAGATTGGAGCAGGGTCGAGACCTACGAGCAGTACTTC.

This clonotype was observed at least ten times. The V call is TRBV7-8, the J call TRBJ2-4, with D perhaps being TRBD1 or TRBD2 (6 bases each). This CDR3 has 17 residues. Trimming left V 1 base short and J 6 bases short, with 19 bases between. The V gene's germline CDR1 is SGHVS and CDR2 FQNEAQ. CDR3 loop: CASSLVGGLGFGNIQYF. The CDR3, as DNA: TGTGCCAGCAGCTTAGTTGGGGGGCTAGGGTTCGGAAACATTCAGTACTTC.

This clonotype was recorded at least ten times. The chain carries TRBV5-6 and TRBJ2-7; 9 bases are a match to TRBD1. V lost 2 bases to trimming and J lost 9 bases; unmatched junction nucleotides: 9. CDR1 is SGHDT and CDR2 is YYEEEE in the germline V gene. The CDR3 loop spans 14 amino acids. This CDR3 reads CASSFRDRETAQYF. CDR3 DNA: TGTGCCAGCAGCTTCCGGGACAGGGAAACCGCGCAGTACTTC.

This clonotype was counted at least ten times. The chain uses TRBV5-1 and TRBJ2-7, with unresolved D. CDR1 and CDR2 (germline): SGHRS, YFSETQ. This CDR3 region has 14 residues. The germline V and J ends were trimmed by 3 bases and 7 bases, with 17 bases remaining between them. The CDR3 DNA reads as TGCGCCAGCAGCTCGCGCCTTATGGGCTCGGAGCAGTACTTC. Protein sequence: CASSSRLMGSEQYF.

The CDR3 spells CASSPGTLTSGRLHEQYF. The CDR3 coding sequence is TGTGCCAGCAGCCCCGGGACTTTAACTAGCGGGAGACTCCACGAGCAGTACTTC. V gene TRBV13 combines with J gene TRBJ2-7, with 11 positions matching TRBD2. J was trimmed by 5 bases and V by 5 bases; bases with no gene match: 17. From germline, CDR1 is PRHDT and CDR2 FYEKMQ (reference sequence). CDR3 length: 18 amino acids.

Many counts were recorded for this clonotype. The chain carries TRBV20-1 and TRBJ2-3; D gene unclear. The CDR3 runs 16 residues. Per the germline V gene, CDR1 is DFQATT and CDR2 is SNEGSKA (reference sequence). Trimming took 1 base from V and 4 from J, leaving 18 bases between them. The CDR3 nucleotides are TGCAGTGCTAGAGGGGTTAGAACCATCGAACCAGATACGCAGTATTTT. It yields the protein CSARGVRTIEPDTQYF.

This clonotype was found many times. In DNA form, the CDR3 reads TGTGCCAGCAGTTTTCTCGGGAGTACGAATACGCAGTATTTT. This gives the protein CASSFLGSTNTQYF. V and J are TRBV12-3 or TRBV12-4 and TRBJ2-3; weak D call: TRBD2 (6 bases). The V end was cut by 3 bases, the J end by 7 bases, with 14 bases between. CDR3 length equals 14 residues.

This sequence joins TRBV20-1 and TRBJ2-3; tentative D call: TRBD2 (6 bases). CDR1 and CDR2 (germline): DFQATT, SNEGSKA (reference sequence). V was clipped by 1 base and J by 2 bases, with 16 bases between them. There are 16 residues in the CDR3. The CDR3 loop reads CSARAIPGTHTDTQYF. The CDR3 DNA reads as TGCAGTGCTAGAGCGATTCCTGGGACTCACACAGATACGCAGTATTTT.

The table lists this clonotype with many counts. The V call is TRBV20-1, the J call TRBJ2-3; the D gene is possibly TRBD2 (5 bases). The germline CDR1 and CDR2 sequences are DFQATT and SNEGSKA (reference sequence). The V gene lost 6 bases and the J gene lost 1 base, with 11 bases spanning the gap. The CDR3 consists of 13 residues. The CDR3 spells CSAKRTGTDTQYF. In nucleotides, the CDR3 is TGCAGTGCCAAACGGACTGGCACAGATACGCAGTATTTT.

This clonotype has a count of ten or more. This chain connects TRBV15 to TRBJ2-1; D is undetermined. The CDR3 contains 15 residues. From germline, CDR1 is LNHNV and CDR2 YYDKDF (reference sequence). V lost 3 bases and J lost 0, with 9 bases in between. CDR3 residues: CATSRDLSSYNEQFF. The CDR3 DNA reads as TGTGCCACCAGCAGGGACCTGAGCTCCTACAATGAGCAGTTCTTC.

This clonotype was seen repeatedly, ten times or more. The chain joins TRBV12-3 or TRBV12-4 to TRBJ2-4; D may be TRBD1 (6 bases). V lost 8 bases, J lost 6 bases, and 11 bases lay in between. The CDR3 runs to 12 residues. CDR3 in DNA: TGTGCCAGCCGATCGACAGGAAACATTCAGTACTTC. It is translated as CASRSTGNIQYF.

This clonotype showed up many times. The chain couples TRBV20-1 to TRBJ2-1; TRBD1 or TRBD2 may be the D gene (5 bases each). The CDR3 runs to 14 residues. Looked up from germline, CDR1 is DFQATT and CDR2 is SNEGSKA (reference sequence). V was cut by 7 bases and J by 0 bases, with 13 bases left in between. CDR3 coding DNA: TGCAGTGGGTCGACGGGACCCTCCTACAATGAGCAGTTCTTC. As protein: CSGSTGPSYNEQFF.

In this sample, this clonotype turned up a few times. This sequence joins TRBV7-2 and TRBJ2-1; TRBD2 agrees at 10 bases. The CDR3 covers 14 residues. V gave up 5 bases and J gave up 10 bases; unmatched junction bases: 8. Germline CDR1 is SGHTA and CDR2 is FQGNSA. This chain's CDR3 is CASSIRLAGTEQFF. The CDR3 DNA is TGTGCCAGCAGCATAAGACTAGCGGGTACAGAGCAGTTCTTC.

The sample holds many counts of this clonotype. The chain uses TRBV29-1 and TRBJ2-7; 10 nucleotides agree with TRBD1. Germline CDR1 is SQVTM and CDR2 is ANQGSEA. The CDR3 has 13 residues. With 7 bases clipped from V and 1 base from J, the junction kept 4 bases outside the gene matches. This CDR3 reads CSALDRGSYEQYF. As DNA, the CDR3 is TGCAGCGCCCTGGACAGGGGGTCCTACGAGCAGTACTTC.

This clonotype occurred many times. V gene TRBV7-9 combines with J gene TRBJ2-5, with a tentative D call TRBD2 (5 bases). V lost 7 bases, J lost 2 bases, and 14 bases lay in between. CDR3 length equals 14 residues. Germline V gene sequence: CDR1 SEHNR, CDR2 FQNEAQ (reference sequence). The CDR3 region is CASTLIGVQETQYF. In nucleotides, the CDR3 is TGTGCCAGCACCCTCATCGGGGTACAAGAGACCCAGTACTTC.

This clonotype occurred many times. V usage is TRBV24-1 and J usage is TRBJ2-3, with D unclear. The CDR3 spans 13 residues. Between the trimmed V and J ends, which lost 3 bases and 2 bases, there was a span of 5 bases. Germline V gives CDR1 KGHDR, CDR2 SFDVKD. As DNA, the CDR3 is TGTGCCACCAGTGATCCCTTCACAGATACGCAGTATTTT. As protein: CATSDPFTDTQYF.

This clonotype was seen at least ten times. The V and J genes are TRBV4-3 and TRBJ2-7, with D perhaps TRBD1 or TRBD2 (6 bases each). Looked up from germline, CDR1 is LGHNA and CDR2 is YSLEER. There are 13 residues in the CDR3. V shed 6 bases and J shed 7 bases, with 16 bases lying between them. The CDR3 DNA follows: TGCGCCAGCAGTGAACACAGGGCGGGGGAGCAGTACTTC. It yields the protein CASSEHRAGEQYF.

This clonotype was recorded at least ten times. V is TRBV30 and J is TRBJ2-1; 7 bases align to TRBD2. The V and J ends lost 2 bases and 4 bases, in that order; junction bases with no gene match: 5. CDR1 and CDR2 (germline): GTSNPN, SVGIG (reference sequence). This CDR3 comprises 14 residues. The CDR3 protein is CAWSFSGPYNEQFF. The DNA for the CDR3 is TGTGCCTGGAGTTTTAGCGGGCCTTACAATGAGCAGTTCTTC. Full variable domain (rest looked up from reference TRBV30 and TRBJ2-1): SQTIHQWPATLVQPVGSPLSLECTVEGTSNPNLYWYRQAAGRGLQLLFYSVGIGQISSEVPQNLSASRPQDRQFILSSKKLLLSDSGFYLCAWSFSGPYNEQFFGPGTRLTVL.

This clonotype was observed many times. This chain joins TRBV28 and TRBJ2-7; no clear D gene. V was cut by 7 bases and J by 2 bases, with 12 bases left in between. The germline CDR1 and CDR2 sequences are MDHEN and SYDVKM. The CDR3 is 13 residues long. Here the CDR3 DNA reads TGTGCCAGCACCCGGACGTTAACCTACGAGCAGTACTTC. This sequence encodes CASTRTLTYEQYF.

This clonotype was seen only a few times. This chain uses TRBV20-1 with TRBJ2-7, with 8 bases matching TRBD2. With 2 bases clipped from V and 0 bases from J, the junction kept 3 bases outside the gene matches. The CDR3 sequence is 14 residues long. The germline V gene encodes CDR1 DFQATT and CDR2 SNEGSKA (reference sequence). The DNA for the CDR3 is TGCAGTGCTAGATCTACTAGCGGCTCCTACGAGCAGTACTTC. Its protein is CSARSTSGSYEQYF.

This clonotype appeared many times. The chain recombines TRBV5-5 with TRBJ1-5; maybe TRBD1 (5 bases). The germline gives CDR1 SGHKS, CDR2 YYEKEE (reference sequence). The V end was cut by 2 bases, the J end by 6 bases, with 12 bases between. The CDR3 contains 14 residues. CDR3 sequence: CASSLGGASQPQHF. CDR3 coding DNA: TGTGCCAGCAGCTTAGGAGGGGCTAGTCAGCCCCAGCATTTT.

This clonotype was detected ten times or more. This chain uses TRBV6-5 with TRBJ1-4; 9 bases fit TRBD1. V trimming: 5 bases; J trimming: 8 bases; junction bases outside the gene matches: 9. Germline CDR1 and CDR2: MNHEY and SVGAGI. The CDR3 has 15 residues. CDR3 in DNA: TGTGCCAGCAGTCACCCCGGGACAGGGACCGAAAAACTGTTTTTT. Its protein product is CASSHPGTGTEKLFF.

This clonotype was observed a few times. V usage is TRBV5-4 and J usage is TRBJ1-6; 7 bases fit TRBD1. The CDR3 has 14 residues. Trimming cost V 5 bases and J 10 bases; bases outside gene matches: 9. Germline lookup yields CDR1 SGHNT and CDR2 YYREEE (reference sequence). The CDR3 is CASRPGTAFSPLHF. The CDR3 DNA follows: TGTGCCAGCAGACCTGGGACAGCATTCTCACCCCTCCACTTT.

Of note for this clonotype: Possible read error: a much larger clone is one base away. V and J are TRBV4-3 and TRBJ2-5; the D gene is possibly TRBD2 (5 bases). The CDR3 has 16 residues. Germline CDR1 is LGHNA and CDR2 is YSLEER. As DNA, the CDR3 is TGCGCCAGCGGCCAAGGTTTCAGCGGAATTCAAGAGACCCAGTACTTC. Its translation: CASGQGFSGIQETQYF.

This clonotype was counted ten times or more. This sequence joins TRBV7-2 and TRBJ1-2; weak D call: TRBD1 (6 bases). CDR1 is SGHTA, CDR2 FQGNSA, per germline. Between the trimmed V and J ends, which lost 5 bases and 0 bases, there was a span of 10 bases. This CDR3 comprises 14 residues. CDR3 DNA: TGTGCCAGCAGCGAATACAGGGCTAACTATGGCTACACCTTC. Residues: CASSEYRANYGYTF.